The text below deals with one T cell receptor beta chain. This clonotype appeared a single time. Its antigen remains undetermined. At one boundary the junction diverges from the germline segment, which might be a read error. This entry comes from a study of blood T cells in healthy people across ages (dated by TCRdb to between 2015 and 2017). Turning to the overall study: Template switching captured roughly one uniquely barcoded TCR beta cDNA molecule per two T cells in model experiments. Age-related changes in TCR beta repertoire diversity were measured in the study by deep sequencing normalized with unique cDNA molecular identifiers. Four age groups were formed from the donors: young (average 16 years), middle-aged (less than 40), aged (62) and long-lived (more than 75). To avoid experimental bias, donors of different ages were spread randomly across the sequencing lanes. Two additional independent replicas of 1 million unique cDNA reads from the same blood draw were analyzed for two donors (one aged 18 to 30 and one aged 80 or older).

The method behind the library was 5' RACE. The sample was run on an Illumina HiSeq 2500. A second PCR of about 7 to 12 cycles was run with a J-beta primer mix and a sample-barcoded 5' primer. Each TCR beta cDNA molecule received a unique molecular identifier from a template-switch 5' adaptor carrying 12 random nucleotides. Each sample yielded at least 2.5 million CDR3-containing paired-end reads. First-strand cDNA synthesis was performed from all RNA using the Mint cDNA synthesis kit, with priming by a TRBC-specific oligonucleotide. All cDNA was treated with uracil-DNA glycosylase and then went through a first 18-cycle PCR with the universal primers M1SS and BC2_uni_R. From the authors' description of their analysis: Normalization of each sample was performed by random selection of 1 million high-quality reads, each carrying a distinct molecular identifier. Instead of being binned into consensus sequences, reads that shared molecular identifiers were thrown out. MiTCR, run with a Q25 quality threshold and the strictest error-elimination algorithm, handled CDR3 identification, clonotype clustering and error correction. A nonparametric unseen species model with Euler transformation was used to estimate lower-bound total TCR beta diversity. Using fastp trimming at Q25 and MiXCR clonotype assembly, TCRdb reanalyzed the public sequencing data and kept in-frame beta chains. Rows with a matching CDR3 protein are joined into one entry that keeps the most common DNA and genes. Clone size and V and J calls follow TCRdb, not the original study. For this sample there are about a million distinct CDR3 sequences; roughly 51% appear just once. The ten largest clones add up to about a fifth of the sample.

Results the study describes overall, beyond this receptor: Because profiling used bulk unsorted PBMCs, naive and antigen-experienced compartments could not be compared conclusively. The CMV infection status of donors was not known, potentially confounding age-related changes in expanded clonotypes. As age increased, observed TCR beta diversity per million T cells dropped in a roughly linear way, and a significant reduction was already evident by age roughly 40. Compared with the aged group, the long-lived group had more naive CD4+ T cells, fewer expanded clones and increased TCR diversity, a pattern suggesting age selection. A strong correlation was found between observed TCR beta diversity and the percentage of naive T cells measured by flow cytometry. Estimates of total diversity from one million sequenced T cells were regarded as lower bounds and underestimates.

The donors were 40 or so Caucasian individuals from Russia, aged 6 to 90 years, who were systemically healthy. Around 10 milliliters of peripheral blood were collected from each donor into EDTA-treated Vacutainer tubes. Ficoll-Paque density-gradient centrifugation was used to isolate PBMCs, with at least 6.5 million per sample. Total RNA was extracted from PBMCs with Trizol reagent, with at least 5 micrograms obtained per sample. For every donor, an aliquot of PBMCs went through flow cytometry to measure the percentages of naive CD45RAhigh/CD27high T cells. From the germline V gene (reference sequence), CDR1 is GTSNPN and CDR2 is SVGIG. The CDR3 spans 12 residues, from the cysteine through the phenylalanine. The kept DNA is CDR3 alone, 36 bases in frame from the first base.

This chain joins TRBV30 to TRBJ1-2; TRBD1 is possibly the D segment (5 matching bases). What was sequenced was blood. The receptor's source is a woman aged 60 to 75 in good health. The bases are TGTGCCGGGAGTCCACGGGAGGGACGCTACACCTTC. This yields the protein CAGSPREGRYTF.